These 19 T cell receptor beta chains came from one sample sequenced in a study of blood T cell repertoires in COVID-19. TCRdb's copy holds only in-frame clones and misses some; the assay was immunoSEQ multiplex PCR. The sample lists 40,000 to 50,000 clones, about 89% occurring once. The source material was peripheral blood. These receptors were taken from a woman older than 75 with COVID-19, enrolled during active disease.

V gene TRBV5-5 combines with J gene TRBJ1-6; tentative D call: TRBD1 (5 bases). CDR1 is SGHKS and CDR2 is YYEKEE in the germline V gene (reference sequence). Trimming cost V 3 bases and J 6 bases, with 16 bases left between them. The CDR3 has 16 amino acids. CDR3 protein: CASSSGLRQLNSPLHF. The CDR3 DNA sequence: TGTGCCAGCAGCTCGGGCCTCCGACAGCTTAATTCACCCCTCCACTTT.

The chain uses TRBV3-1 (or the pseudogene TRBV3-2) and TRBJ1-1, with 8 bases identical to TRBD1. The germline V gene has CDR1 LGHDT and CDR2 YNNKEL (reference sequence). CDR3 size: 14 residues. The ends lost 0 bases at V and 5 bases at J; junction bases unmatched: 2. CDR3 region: CASSQERQGTEAFF. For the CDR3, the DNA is TGTGCCAGCAGCCAAGAGAGACAGGGGACTGAAGCTTTCTTT.

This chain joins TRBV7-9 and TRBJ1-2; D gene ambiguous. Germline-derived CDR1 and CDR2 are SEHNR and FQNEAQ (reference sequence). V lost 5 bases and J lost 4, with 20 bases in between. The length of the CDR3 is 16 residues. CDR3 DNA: TGTGCCAGCAGCCCCTGGGGAGTGGGGAGTACCTATGGCTACACCTTC. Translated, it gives CASSPWGVGSTYGYTF.

CDR3 loop: CASSFMGGGGYTF. In DNA form, the CDR3 reads TGTGCCAGCAGCTTCATGGGGGGAGGAGGCTACACCTTC. The chain employs TRBV7-9 and TRBJ1-2, with a possible D match to TRBD1 (5 bases). This CDR3 is built from 13 residues. CDR1 and CDR2 from the germline V gene are SEHNR and FQNEAQ (reference sequence). V was cut by 3 bases and J by 8 bases, with 13 bases left in between.

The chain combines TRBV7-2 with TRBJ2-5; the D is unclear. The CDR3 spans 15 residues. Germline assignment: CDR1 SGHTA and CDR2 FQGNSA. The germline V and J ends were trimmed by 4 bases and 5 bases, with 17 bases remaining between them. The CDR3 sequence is CASSSTGWAQETQYF. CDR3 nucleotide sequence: TGTGCCAGCAGCTCCACCGGCTGGGCGCAGGAGACCCAGTACTTC.

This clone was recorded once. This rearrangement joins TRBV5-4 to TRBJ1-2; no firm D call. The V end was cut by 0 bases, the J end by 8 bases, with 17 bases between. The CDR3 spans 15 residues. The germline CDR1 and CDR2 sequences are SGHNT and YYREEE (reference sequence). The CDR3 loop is CASSLAGRSMSGYTF. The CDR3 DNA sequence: TGTGCCAGCAGCTTGGCGGGGAGGTCGATGAGCGGCTACACCTTC.

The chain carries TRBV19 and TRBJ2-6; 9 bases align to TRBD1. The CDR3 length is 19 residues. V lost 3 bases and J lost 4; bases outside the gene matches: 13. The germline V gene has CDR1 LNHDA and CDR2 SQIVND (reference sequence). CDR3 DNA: TGTGCCAGTAGTATGGTTCCGGGACAGGGCCTTTCGGGGGCCAACGTCCTGACTTTC. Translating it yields CASSMVPGQGLSGANVLTF.

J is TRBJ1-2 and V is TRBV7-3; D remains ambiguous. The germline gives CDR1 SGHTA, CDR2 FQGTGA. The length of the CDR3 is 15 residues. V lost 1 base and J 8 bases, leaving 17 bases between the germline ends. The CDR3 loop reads CASSLSPGVGLGYTF. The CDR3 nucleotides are TGTGCCAGCAGCTTAAGCCCGGGAGTAGGTTTAGGCTACACCTTC.

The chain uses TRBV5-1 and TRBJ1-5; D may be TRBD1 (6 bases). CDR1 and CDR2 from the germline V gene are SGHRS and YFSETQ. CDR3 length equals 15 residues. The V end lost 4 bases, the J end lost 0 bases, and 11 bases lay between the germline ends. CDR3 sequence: CASSPGQDSNQPQHF. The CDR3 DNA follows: TGCGCCAGCAGCCCGGGACAAGATAGCAATCAGCCCCAGCATTTT. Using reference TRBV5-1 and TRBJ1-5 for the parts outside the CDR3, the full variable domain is KAGVTQTPRYLIKTRGQQVTLSCSPISGHRSVSWYQQTPGQGLQFLFEYFSETQRNKGNFPGRFSGRQFSNSRSEMNVSTLELGDSALYLCASSPGQDSNQPQHFGDGTRLSIL.

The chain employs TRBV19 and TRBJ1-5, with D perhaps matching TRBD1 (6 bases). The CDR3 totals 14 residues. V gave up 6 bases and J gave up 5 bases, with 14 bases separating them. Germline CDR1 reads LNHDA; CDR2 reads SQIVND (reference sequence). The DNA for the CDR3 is TGTGCCAGTAGCCCAGGGGAATGGTATCAGCCCCAGCATTTT. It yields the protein CASSPGEWYQPQHF.

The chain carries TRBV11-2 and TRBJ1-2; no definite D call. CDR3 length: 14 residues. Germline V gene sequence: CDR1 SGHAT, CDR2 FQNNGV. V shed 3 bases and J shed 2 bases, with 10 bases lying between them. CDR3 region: CASSFNRPNYGYTF. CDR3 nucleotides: TGTGCCAGCAGCTTTAACAGACCCAACTATGGCTACACCTTC.

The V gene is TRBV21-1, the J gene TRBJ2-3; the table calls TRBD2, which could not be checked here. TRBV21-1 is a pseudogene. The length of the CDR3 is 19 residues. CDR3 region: CASSKLGLAGYWTTDTQYF. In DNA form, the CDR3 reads TGTGCCAGCAGTAAATTGGGACTAGCGGGATATTGGACCACAGATACGCAGTATTTT.

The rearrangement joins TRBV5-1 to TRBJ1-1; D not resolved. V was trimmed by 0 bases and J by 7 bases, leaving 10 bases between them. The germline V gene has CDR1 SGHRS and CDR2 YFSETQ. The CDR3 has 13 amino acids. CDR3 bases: TGCGCCAGCAGCTTGGGAATCGGGGTTGAAGCTTTCTTT. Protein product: CASSLGIGVEAFF.

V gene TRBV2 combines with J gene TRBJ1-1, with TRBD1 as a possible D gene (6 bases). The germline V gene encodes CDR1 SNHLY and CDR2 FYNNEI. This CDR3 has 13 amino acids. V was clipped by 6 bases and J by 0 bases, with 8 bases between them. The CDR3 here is CASRGQLNTEAFF. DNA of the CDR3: TGTGCCAGCAGGGGACAACTGAACACTGAAGCTTTCTTT.

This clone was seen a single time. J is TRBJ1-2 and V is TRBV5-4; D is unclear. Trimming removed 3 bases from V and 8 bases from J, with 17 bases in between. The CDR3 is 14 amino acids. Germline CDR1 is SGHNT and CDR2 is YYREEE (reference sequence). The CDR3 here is CASSSQAGLMGYTF. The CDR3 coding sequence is TGTGCCAGCAGCTCCCAGGCAGGCCTGATGGGCTACACCTTC.

This CDR3 reads CASSGTQGAQYF. The CDR3 DNA follows: TGTGCCAGCAGCGGAACACAGGGGGCCCAGTACTTC. V usage is TRBV7-6 and J usage is TRBJ2-5, with 8 bases fitting TRBD1. The CDR3 loop spans 12 amino acids. J lost 9 bases, V lost 5 bases, and 5 bases had no gene match. The germline gives CDR1 SGHVS, CDR2 FNYEAQ.

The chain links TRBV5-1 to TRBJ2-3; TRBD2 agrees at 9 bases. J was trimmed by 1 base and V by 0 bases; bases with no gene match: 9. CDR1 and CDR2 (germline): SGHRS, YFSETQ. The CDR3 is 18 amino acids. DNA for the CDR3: TGCGCCAGCAGCTTGGTGTTAGCGGGAGAATTCGGCACAGATACGCAGTATTTT. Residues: CASSLVLAGEFGTDTQYF.

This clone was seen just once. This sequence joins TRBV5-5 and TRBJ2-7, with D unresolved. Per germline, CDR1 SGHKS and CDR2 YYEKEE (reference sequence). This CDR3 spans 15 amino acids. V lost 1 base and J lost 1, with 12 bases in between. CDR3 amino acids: CASSLKAGLSYEQYF. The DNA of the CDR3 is TGTGCCAGCAGCTTGAAGGCAGGTTTATCCTACGAGCAGTACTTC.

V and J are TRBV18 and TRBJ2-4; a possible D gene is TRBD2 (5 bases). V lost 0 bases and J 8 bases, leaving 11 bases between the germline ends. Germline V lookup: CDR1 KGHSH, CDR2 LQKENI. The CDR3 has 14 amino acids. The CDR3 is CASSPPTGMDIQYF. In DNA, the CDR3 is TGTGCCAGCTCACCACCTACGGGGATGGACATTCAGTACTTC.